The sequence of this T cell receptor (beta chain) was determined in a study of identifying expanded T cells in peripheral blood. Study findings and constraints: Across healthy donors, higher total template counts meant significantly greater roughly 2-week count variance.

Concerning this clone: The antigen remains undetermined.

This table comes from immunoSEQ multiplex PCR, and its TCRdb copy is limited to in-frame clones, with some not included. The sample includes fewer than 80,000 clones, around 86% of them seen just once. Germline V gene lookup returns CDR1 GTSNPN and CDR2 SVGIG (reference sequence). This CDR3 spans 11 amino acids. V lost 4 bases, J lost 9 bases, and 12 bases lay in between. Material for sequencing was blood. The gene calls are TRBV30 and TRBJ2-5; maybe TRBD1 (6 bases). The sequence was collected from a person between 18 and 75 years old in good health. In DNA, the CDR3 is TGTGCCTGGAATCTAGGGGGTGCCCAGTACTTC. It translates to CAWNLGGAQYF.